These 11 T cell receptor beta chains originate from one sample sequenced in a study of cytomegalovirus exposure and HLA in healthy donors (dated by TCRdb to about 2017). The protocol used for the library was the immunoSEQ multiplex PCR assay. The multiplex PCR relied on a mix of 60 forward primers for TCR Vbeta segments and 13 reverse primers for TCR Jbeta segments. In its TCRdb copy, this immuneACCESS table keeps in-frame sequences only and misses some clones. Where compared with another copy, unresolved V genes explain less than half of these, and the others have no known cause. This sample holds roughly 180,000 clones; over 60% were observed only once. The ten largest clones represent about 1.5% of the sample. Specimen: PBMCs. The receptors were sampled from a man aged 18-30 years in good health and CMV-seronegative.

J is TRBJ1-6 and V is TRBV15; tentative D call: TRBD1 (6 bases). The CDR3 totals 15 residues. Germline V gene lookup returns CDR1 LNHNV and CDR2 YYDKDF (reference sequence). V was shortened by 0 bases and J by 8 bases, with 11 bases between the two germline ends. The CDR3 region is CATSRDLGADSPLHF. DNA of the CDR3: TGTGCCACCAGCAGAGATCTGGGGGCGGATTCACCCCTCCACTTT. Filled out from reference TRBV15 and TRBJ1-6, the complete variable domain reads DAMVIQNPRYQVTQFGKPVTLSCSQTLNHNVMYWYQQKSSQAPKLLFHYYDKDFNNEADTPDNFQSRRPNTSFCFLDIRSPGLGDTAMYLCATSRDLGADSPLHFGNGTRLTVT.

The J gene is TRBJ1-1, the V gene TRBV7-9; D is undetermined. Germline lookup yields CDR1 SEHNR and CDR2 FQNEAQ (reference sequence). The CDR3 has 14 amino acids. V was clipped by 1 base and J by 1 base, with 7 bases between them. This chain's CDR3 is CASSLGAGNTEAFF. CDR3 nucleotide sequence: TGTGCCAGCAGCTTAGGTGCGGGGAACACTGAAGCTTTCTTT.

The V and J genes are TRBV5-6 and TRBJ1-1; D not certain. The CDR3 covers 15 residues. Between the trimmed V and J ends, which lost 3 bases and 10 bases, there was a span of 22 bases. Germline V gene data show CDR1 as SGHDT and CDR2 as YYEEEE. CDR3 loop: CASSSSDTRSRGAFF. CDR3 coding DNA: TGTGCCAGCAGCTCATCGGATACAAGATCGAGAGGAGCTTTCTTT.

The V and J genes are TRBV30 and TRBJ1-2; D remains unclear. V was pared by 2 bases and J by 3 bases, with 7 bases between. Germline assignment: CDR1 GTSNPN and CDR2 SVGIG (reference sequence). The length of the CDR3 is 12 residues. For the CDR3, the DNA is TGTGCCTGGAGTTATTCCGACTATGGCTACACCTTC. The encoded protein is CAWSYSDYGYTF.

This clone was observed a handful of times. The CDR3 DNA reads TGTGCCAGCAGTTACTCGTGGGGGGTGAAGGCTGAAGCTTTCTTT. Translated: CASSYSWGVKAEAFF. The chain is built from TRBV6-5 and TRBJ1-1, with a weak D call TRBD1 (5 bases). Germline loops: CDR1 MNHEY, CDR2 SVGAGI. Trimming shortened V by 0 bases and J by 6 bases, and 14 bases separated the two germline ends. The CDR3 is 15 amino acids.

The sample holds a few counts of this clone. The CDR3 region has the DNA TGTGCCAGCGGCATGGGGACTAGGGTCGATGAGCAGTTCTTC. Translation gives CASGMGTRVDEQFF. V gene TRBV2 combines with J gene TRBJ2-1, with 8 bases matching TRBD2. CDR1 and CDR2 from the germline V gene are SNHLY and FYNNEI. V shed 8 bases, J shed 8 bases, and the junction held 11 bases outside the gene matches. This CDR3 is built from 14 residues.

This clone was counted a single time. J is TRBJ1-2 and V is TRBV6-6, with 8 bases matching TRBD1. This CDR3 has 16 amino acids. The V segment lost 5 bases and the J segment 5 bases; nucleotides outside the gene matches: 13. Germline CDR1 is MNHNY and CDR2 is SVGAGI (reference sequence). In DNA form, the CDR3 reads TGTGCCAGCAGTGCGACAGGGGCGACCGGCGGGTATGGCTACACCTTC. This translates into CASSATGATGGYGYTF.

V gene TRBV5-1 combines with J gene TRBJ2-1; tentatively, D is TRBD1 (6 bases). The CDR3 has 13 residues. Per germline, CDR1 SGHRS and CDR2 YFSETQ. V shed 7 bases and J shed 8 bases, with 16 bases lying between them. CDR3 region: CASAKQGTDEQFF. CDR3 DNA sequence: TGCGCCAGCGCAAAACAGGGAACCGATGAGCAGTTCTTC.

The V and J genes are TRBV6-1 and TRBJ1-5, with D maybe TRBD1 (5 bases). Germline values: CDR1 MNHNS, CDR2 SASEGT. Trimming took 4 bases from V and 1 from J, leaving 17 bases between them. This CDR3 comprises 17 residues. CDR3 residues: CASSGRGGWQSNQPQHF. Here the CDR3 DNA reads TGTGCCAGCAGTGGCCGCGGGGGGTGGCAAAGCAATCAGCCCCAGCATTTT.

The chain couples TRBV9 to TRBJ1-1, with 7 bases aligning to TRBD1. In germline, CDR1 is SGDLS, CDR2 YYNGEE. The V and J ends lost 3 bases and 2 bases, in that order; junction bases with no gene match: 7. The CDR3 loop spans 15 amino acids. The CDR3 DNA is TGTGCCAGCAGCGCCCCGACAGGGCGTAACACTGAAGCTTTCTTT. Translating gives CASSAPTGRNTEAFF.

The V call is TRBV21-1, the J call TRBJ2-2; TRBD2 is the table's D call and was not checked against the DNA. TRBV21-1 is described as a pseudogene. This CDR3 is 13 amino acids long. CDR3 bases: TGTGCCGGGGGGGGAGGGCGGACCGGGGAGCTGTTTTTT. It encodes CAGGGGRTGELFF.